A single sample is the source of the 8 T cell receptor beta chains below, sequenced in a study of STAT5B mutations in CD4+ large granular lymphocyte leukemia. Profiled with immunoSEQ multiplex PCR; TCRdb holds only in-frame clones, not every one. The table has around 28,000 clones, 60% to 85% seen once. Sequenced: CD4+ T cells from blood buffy coats. The receptors derive from a human donor in good health.

The chain couples TRBV5-6 to TRBJ1-2, with TRBD1 matching over 8 bases. The CDR3 loop spans 13 amino acids. V dropped 1 base and J dropped 6; count of bases not matched to a gene: 2. The germline gives CDR1 SGHDT, CDR2 YYEEEE. The CDR3 region is CASSLTGGDGYTF. The CDR3 DNA is TGTGCCAGCAGCTTGACAGGGGGGGATGGCTACACCTTC.

The chain couples TRBV9 to TRBJ2-1; D is possibly TRBD2 (6 bases). This CDR3 spans 14 amino acids. The germline CDR1 and CDR2 sequences are SGDLS and YYNGEE. The V end lost 0 bases, the J end lost 8 bases, and 12 bases lay between the germline ends. The CDR3 loop is CASSVASVAYEQFF. The CDR3 bases are TGTGCCAGCAGCGTAGCTAGCGTTGCCTATGAGCAGTTCTTC.

The gene calls are TRBV7-2 and TRBJ2-4, with no clear D. Germline CDR1 SGHTA, CDR2 FQGNSA. The V and J ends lost 2 bases and 8 bases respectively, with 13 bases between them. The CDR3 length is 14 residues. CDR3 bases: TGTGCCAGCAGCTTACTCCGGGCTCCGGACATTCAGTACTTC. It yields the protein CASSLLRAPDIQYF.

The gene calls are TRBV28 and TRBJ1-1, with D unresolved. Germline V gene sequence: CDR1 MDHEN, CDR2 SYDVKM. Trimming left V 4 bases short and J 9 bases short, with 12 bases between. The CDR3 has 12 residues. CDR3 nucleotide sequence: TGTGCCAGCAGTTACGGACCGAGCCAAGCTTTCTTT. This gives the protein CASSYGPSQAFF.

V gene TRBV11-2 combines with J gene TRBJ2-7; D remains unclear. Trimming left V 5 bases short and J 3 bases short, with 5 bases between. Germline V gene lookup returns CDR1 SGHAT and CDR2 FQNNGV. CDR3 length: 11 residues. The DNA for the CDR3 is TGTGCCAGCAGCGTCCACTACGAGCAGTACTTC. It codes for CASSVHYEQYF.

The rearrangement links TRBV25-1 to TRBJ1-1, with D possibly being TRBD1 (5 bases). V was shortened by 4 bases and J by 6 bases, with 12 bases between the two germline ends. The germline V gene has CDR1 MGHDK and CDR2 SYGVNS. The CDR3 has 13 residues. The CDR3 loop reads CASSALGVPEAFF. CDR3 bases: TGTGCCAGCAGTGCCTTGGGGGTGCCTGAAGCTTTCTTT.

The chain combines TRBV6-4 with TRBJ2-7; 8 nucleotides match TRBD1. Unmatched junction bases numbered 20, after V lost 7 bases and J lost 3 bases. Germline CDR1 MRHNA, CDR2 SNTAGT. The CDR3 extends over 18 amino acids. In nucleotides, the CDR3 is TGTGCCAGCACCCCCTCTTCGCCCAGGGGGCAAGTATTCTACGAGCAGTACGTC. Protein: CASTPSSPRGQVFYEQYV.

This clone was seen a single time. The V gene is TRBV10-2, the J gene TRBJ1-2; perhaps TRBD1 as D (6 bases). The CDR3 extends over 15 amino acids. Germline V gene sequence: CDR1 WSHSY, CDR2 SAAADI. Trimming cost V 2 bases and J 4 bases, with 14 bases left between them. CDR3: CASSEGGQPSYGYTF. The DNA of the CDR3 is TGCGCCAGCAGTGAGGGTGGACAGCCATCCTATGGCTACACCTTC.